Each of the 15 T cell receptor beta chains below was sequenced from the same sample in a study of shared clonotypes between healthy human individuals. Some clones are missing from TCRdb's copy, which holds only in-frame ones; the method was immunoSEQ multiplex PCR. The repertoire holds nearly 750,000 clones, with 55% to 75% as singletons. Sequenced: memory CD4+ T cells sorted from blood. Subset described: CD45RA-negative fraction. Source of these receptors: a woman in her twenties or thirties in good health.

This chain connects TRBV7-2 to TRBJ1-1, with D perhaps TRBD1 (5 bases). Trimming left V 3 bases short and J 1 base short, with 9 bases between. Germline V gene data show CDR1 as SGHTA and CDR2 as FQGNSA. The CDR3 has 14 amino acids. This CDR3 is CASSLRGSNTEAFF. The CDR3, as DNA: TGTGCCAGCAGCTTGCGGGGGTCGAACACTGAAGCTTTCTTT.

Comment on this clone: One end of the junction is discordant with germline, which a read error may explain. The chain is built from TRBV9 and TRBJ2-1; D is possibly TRBD2 (7 bases). Germline CDR1 SGDLS, CDR2 YYNGEE. CDR3 size: 16 residues. CDR3 sequence reads: CASSTQGGRAYDEQFF. The CDR3 DNA reads as TGTGCCAGCAGCACTCAAGGGGGGAGGGCCTACGATGAGCAGTTCTTC.

The chain couples TRBV11-2 to TRBJ2-2, with TRBD2 matching over 7 bases. Germline-derived CDR1 and CDR2 are SGHAT and FQNNGV. The ends lost 5 bases at V and 7 bases at J; junction bases unmatched: 13. The CDR3 length is 16 residues. Here the CDR3 DNA reads TGTGCCAGCAGCCACCAAGCGGGATCCGCTGACGGGGAGCTGTTTTTT. Residues: CASSHQAGSADGELFF.

This clone was detected once. The chain uses TRBV11-2 and TRBJ2-7, with D uncertain. CDR1 is SGHAT, CDR2 FQNNGV, per germline. The CDR3 covers 14 residues. V was shortened by 1 base and J by 7 bases, with 14 bases between the two germline ends. The CDR3 nucleotides read TGTGCCAGCAGCTTAGGGGCTGGCCGGGTGGAGCAGTACTTC. Translated: CASSLGAGRVEQYF.

The V and J genes are TRBV4-1 and TRBJ2-6, with TRBD2 matching 13 bases. There are 19 residues in the CDR3. V was clipped by 2 bases and J by 0 bases; unmatched bases: 4. CDR1 MGHRA and CDR2 YSYEKL come from the germline V gene. The CDR3 spells CASSQPTSGRTSGANVLTF. In nucleotides, the CDR3 is TGCGCCAGCAGCCAACCGACTAGCGGGAGGACCTCTGGGGCCAACGTCCTGACTTTC.

This clone was seen only once. This chain connects TRBV7-2 to TRBJ2-3; D is unresolved. CDR1 and CDR2 from the germline V gene are SGHTA and FQGNSA. The V and J ends lost 1 base and 5 bases respectively, with 10 bases between them. CDR3 length equals 14 residues. This CDR3 reads CASSLDYTGDTQYF. CDR3 in DNA: TGTGCCAGCAGCTTAGACTATACGGGAGATACGCAGTATTTT.

This clone was counted only a few times. A clone one base away is much larger, so this may be a read error. The rearrangement uses TRBV11-3 and TRBJ1-1; D is unclear. Trimming shortened V by 0 bases and J by 1 base, and 3 bases separated the two germline ends. The germline V gene encodes CDR1 SGHNT and CDR2 YENEEA. The CDR3 totals 13 residues. The CDR3 DNA follows: TGTGCCAGCAGCTTAGAGCGGAACACTGAAGCTTTCTTT. Translated, it gives CASSLERNTEAFF.

The V gene is TRBV6-5, the J gene TRBJ2-7; TRBD2 agrees at 7 bases. This CDR3 has 13 residues. The germline V gene has CDR1 MNHEY and CDR2 SVGAGI. Losses at the gene ends were 5 bases for V and 7 bases for J; bases not matched to a gene: 8. CDR3 region: CASSGMGRGEQYF. CDR3 nucleotides: TGTGCCAGCAGTGGGATGGGGCGGGGGGAGCAGTACTTC.

The gene calls are TRBV5-1 and TRBJ2-3, with 7 bases that match TRBD1. Germline CDR1 reads SGHRS; CDR2 reads YFSETQ. The CDR3 totals 16 residues. Trimming cost V 0 bases and J 4 bases; bases outside gene matches: 8. This CDR3 is CASSLARQGFADTQYF. CDR3 nucleotide sequence: TGCGCCAGCAGCTTGGCGAGACAGGGTTTTGCAGATACGCAGTATTTT.

The CDR3 bases are TGTGCCAGTAGTGCCCGACAGGGGTCTACCACAGATACGCAGTATTTT. Its protein product is CASSARQGSTTDTQYF. This chain joins TRBV19 and TRBJ2-3; TRBD1 aligns across 8 bases. V lost 5 bases, J lost 2 bases, and 9 bases stayed unmatched. This CDR3 has 16 amino acids. Germline values: CDR1 LNHDA, CDR2 SQIVND (reference sequence).

This clone was detected only a few times. Here the CDR3 reads CSVSGTGGSFGEQYF. The CDR3 bases are TGCAGCGTTAGTGGGACAGGGGGGAGCTTCGGGGAGCAGTACTTC. This chain joins TRBV29-1 and TRBJ2-7, with 11 bases identical to TRBD1. The ends lost 5 bases at V and 7 bases at J; junction bases unmatched: 13. CDR3 length: 15 residues. The germline CDR1 and CDR2 sequences are SQVTM and ANQGSEA.

The chain recombines TRBV2 with TRBJ2-1, with 9 bases fitting TRBD1. The CDR3 is 13 amino acids. J lost 6 bases, V lost 6 bases, and 3 bases had no gene match. Germline CDR1 reads SNHLY; CDR2 reads FYNNEI. The CDR3 protein is CASRQTGGNEQFF. CDR3 coding DNA: TGTGCCAGCAGGCAGACAGGGGGCAATGAGCAGTTCTTC.

The V call is TRBV2, the J call TRBJ2-5, with 8 bases fitting TRBD1. The trim removed 0 bases at V and 6 bases at J, leaving 3 bases unmatched. In germline, CDR1 is SNHLY, CDR2 FYNNEI. This CDR3 has 14 amino acids. CDR3 nucleotide sequence: TGTGCCAGCAGTGAAGCAGGACAGGGAAAGACCCAGTACTTC. Residues: CASSEAGQGKTQYF.

The chain combines TRBV7-8 with TRBJ2-7; 11 positions agree with TRBD2. The germline V gene has CDR1 SGHVS and CDR2 FQNEAQ. The CDR3 loop spans 13 amino acids. V gave up 4 bases and J gave up 6 bases; unmatched junction bases: 2. The CDR3 spells CASSSGTSGEQYF. CDR3 DNA: TGTGCCAGCAGCTCTGGGACTAGCGGCGAGCAGTACTTC.

The chain carries TRBV6-5 and TRBJ2-7, with TRBD2 matching over 8 bases. V lost 5 bases and J lost 5; bases outside the gene matches: 5. Looked up from germline, CDR1 is MNHEY and CDR2 is SVGAGI. The CDR3 loop spans 13 amino acids. The CDR3 loop is CASSKAGVNEQYF. CDR3 DNA sequence: TGTGCCAGCAGTAAAGCGGGAGTTAACGAGCAGTACTTC.